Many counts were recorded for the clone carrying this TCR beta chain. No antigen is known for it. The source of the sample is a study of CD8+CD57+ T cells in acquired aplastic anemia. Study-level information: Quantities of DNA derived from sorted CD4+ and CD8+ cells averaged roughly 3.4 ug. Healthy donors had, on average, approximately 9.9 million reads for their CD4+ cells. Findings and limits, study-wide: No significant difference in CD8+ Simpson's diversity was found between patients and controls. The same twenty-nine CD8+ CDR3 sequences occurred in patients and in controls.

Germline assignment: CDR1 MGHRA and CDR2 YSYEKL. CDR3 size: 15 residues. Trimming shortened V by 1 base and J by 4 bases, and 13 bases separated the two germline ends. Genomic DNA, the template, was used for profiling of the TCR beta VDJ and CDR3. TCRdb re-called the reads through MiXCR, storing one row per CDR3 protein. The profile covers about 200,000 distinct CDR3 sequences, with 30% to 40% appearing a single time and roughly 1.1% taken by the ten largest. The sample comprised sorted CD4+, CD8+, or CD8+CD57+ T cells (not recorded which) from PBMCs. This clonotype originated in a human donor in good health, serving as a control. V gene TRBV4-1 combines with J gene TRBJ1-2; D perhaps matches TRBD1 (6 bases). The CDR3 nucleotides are TGCGCCAGCAGCCAAGGATGGGGGCGCGGCTATGGCTACACCTTC. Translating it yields CASSQGWGRGYGYTF.